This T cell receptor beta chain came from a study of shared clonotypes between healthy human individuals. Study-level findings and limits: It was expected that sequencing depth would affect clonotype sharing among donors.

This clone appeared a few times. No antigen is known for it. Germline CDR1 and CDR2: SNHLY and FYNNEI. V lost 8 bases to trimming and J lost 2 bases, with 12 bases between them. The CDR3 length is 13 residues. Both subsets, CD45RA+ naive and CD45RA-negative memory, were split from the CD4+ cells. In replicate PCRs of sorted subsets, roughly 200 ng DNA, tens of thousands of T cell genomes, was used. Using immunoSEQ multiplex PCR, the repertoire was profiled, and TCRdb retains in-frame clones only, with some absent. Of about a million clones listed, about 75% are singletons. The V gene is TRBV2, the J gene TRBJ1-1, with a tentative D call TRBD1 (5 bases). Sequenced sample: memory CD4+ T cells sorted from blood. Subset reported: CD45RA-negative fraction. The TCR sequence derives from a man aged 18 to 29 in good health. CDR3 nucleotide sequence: TGTGCCAGCTCACAGGCCCTAAACACTGAAGCTTTCTTT. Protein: CASSQALNTEAFF.